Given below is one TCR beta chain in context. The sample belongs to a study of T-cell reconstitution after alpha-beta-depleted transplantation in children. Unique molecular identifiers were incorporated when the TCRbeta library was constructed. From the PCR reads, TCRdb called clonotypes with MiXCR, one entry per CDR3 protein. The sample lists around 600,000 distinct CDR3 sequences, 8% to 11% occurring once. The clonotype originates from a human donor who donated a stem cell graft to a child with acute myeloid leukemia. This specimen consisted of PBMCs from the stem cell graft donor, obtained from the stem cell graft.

Here the CDR3 DNA reads TGCAGTGCCCCTGGACAGGGGACTGAAAAACTGTTTTTT. It encodes CSAPGQGTEKLFF. This rearrangement joins TRBV20-1 to TRBJ1-4; 9 bases are a match to TRBD1. The V gene end was trimmed by 6 bases and the J gene end by 7 bases; junction bases not matched to a gene: 6. Germline V gene sequence: CDR1 DFQATT, CDR2 SNEGSKA (reference sequence). The CDR3 extends over 13 amino acids.